Given below is one T cell receptor (beta chain) in context. What it recognizes is unknown. The CDR3 extends over 13 amino acids. CDR1 MNHNS and CDR2 SASEGT come from the germline V gene. With V trimmed by 4 bases and J by 8 bases, 7 bases remained unmatched. Sequencing was performed with immunoSEQ multiplex PCR; in TCRdb, only in-frame clones are kept and a portion is missing. This table has around 69,000 clones, roughly 85% appearing once. These data come from a study of OX40 agonist ivuxolimab in advanced cancers. Study information: Cohort: roughly 79% men, mean age approximately 60, aged about 20 to 80.

Findings and caveats of the study: The investigators did not determine what antigen specificity the expanded peripheral T cells had.

Autoimmune disease history or systemic immunosuppression disqualified patients. The TCR comes from an adult with an advanced solid tumor such as melanoma, head and neck, liver or kidney cancer. Sequencing was performed on CD4+ or CD8+ T cells sorted from blood, taken in a trial of the OX40 agonist ivuxolimab. The rearrangement uses TRBV6-1 and TRBJ1-2, with 7 bases identical to TRBD1. Here the CDR3 reads CASSAEGGGGYTF. DNA for the CDR3: TGTGCCAGCAGTGCCGAAGGGGGCGGAGGCTACACCTTC.